The clone carrying this TCR beta chain was picked up one time. The data were obtained in a study of blood T cell repertoires in COVID-19. Across the whole study: There were acute and convalescent COVID-19 samples, and they came from the United States, Italy and Spain. Sources were T cells, B-cell-depleted T cells, or PBMCs; the material itself was cDNA or gDNA.

The authors' processing: From reference gene primer amplification, estimates of nucleated cell counts were derived. Profiled with immunoSEQ multiplex PCR; TCRdb holds only in-frame clones, not every one. That table gives V, J and clone size, and the DNA gave D and trimming. Here the sample spans 50,000 to 60,000 clones, 65% to 85% being singletons. Per germline, CDR1 SQVTM and CDR2 ANQGSEA. CDR3 size: 12 residues. V trimming: 7 bases; J trimming: 6 bases; junction bases outside the gene matches: 9. The receptor's source is a middle-aged man with acute or convalescent COVID-19. The chain combines TRBV29-1 with TRBJ2-7, with 7 bases aligning to TRBD1. The sequencing input was peripheral blood. CDR3 sequence (DNA): TGCAGCGCCGGACAGGCCTCTGGCGAGCAGTACTTC. Amino acids: CSAGQASGEQYF.